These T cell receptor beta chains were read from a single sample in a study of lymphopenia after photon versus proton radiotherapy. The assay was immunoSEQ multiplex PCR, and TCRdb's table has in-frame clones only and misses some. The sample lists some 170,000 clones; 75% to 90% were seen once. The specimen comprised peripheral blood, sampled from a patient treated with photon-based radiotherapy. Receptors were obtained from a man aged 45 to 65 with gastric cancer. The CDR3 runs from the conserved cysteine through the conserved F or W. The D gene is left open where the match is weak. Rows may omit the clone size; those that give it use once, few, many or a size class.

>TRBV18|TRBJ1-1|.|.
CASSPALSSEAFF
TGTGCCAGCTCACCCGCTTTATCAAGCGAAGCTTTCTTT
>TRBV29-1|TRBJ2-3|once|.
CSALASTGADTQYF
TGCAGCGCCCTGGCGAGCACGGGGGCAGATACGCAGTATTTT
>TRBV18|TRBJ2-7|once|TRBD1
CASSRTGYEQYF
TGTGCCAGCTCACGGACAGGGTACGAGCAGTACTTC
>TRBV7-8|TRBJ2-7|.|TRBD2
CASSRRWTSGSRYEQYF
TGTGCCAGCAGCCGCAGGTGGACTAGCGGGAGTAGGTACGAGCAGTACTTC
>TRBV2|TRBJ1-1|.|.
CASSWDTMNTEAFF
TGTGCCAGCAGTTGGGACACGATGAACACTGAAGCTTTCTTT
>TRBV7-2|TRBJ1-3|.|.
CASSIRGSGNTIYF
TGTGCCAGCAGCATCAGGGGCTCCGGAAACACCATATATTTT
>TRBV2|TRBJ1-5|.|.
CASRGAPGPNQPQHF
TGTGCCAGCAGAGGAGCACCGGGACCCAATCAGCCCCAGCATTTT
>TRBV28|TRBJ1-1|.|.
CASSFVQTLRAFF
TGTGCCAGCAGTTTTGTACAGACCCTAAGAGCTTTCTTT
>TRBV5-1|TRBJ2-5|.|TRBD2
CASSLSGGETQYF
TGCGCCAGCAGCTTATCGGGAGGGGAGACCCAGTACTTC
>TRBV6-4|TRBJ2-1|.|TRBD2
CASSEENSGSSYNEQFF
TGTGCCAGCAGTGAGGAGAATAGCGGGAGCTCCTACAATGAGCAGTTCTTC
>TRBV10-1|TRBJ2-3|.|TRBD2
CASSEGGAGATDTQYF
TGCGCCAGCAGTGAAGGTGGAGCGGGAGCCACAGATACGCAGTATTTT
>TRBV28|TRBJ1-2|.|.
CASRSTGWRNYGYTF
TGTGCCAGCAGGTCCACAGGGTGGAGAAACTATGGCTACACCTTC
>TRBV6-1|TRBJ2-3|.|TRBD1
CASSEDEGGGTDTQYF
TGTGCCAGCAGTGAAGATGAAGGGGGCGGCACAGATACGCAGTATTTT
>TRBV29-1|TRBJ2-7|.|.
CSVRYGGRGSSYEQYF
TGCAGCGTTCGTTATGGGGGCCGAGGGAGCTCCTACGAGCAGTACTTC
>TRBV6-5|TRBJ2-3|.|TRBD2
CASSRMTSGISTQYF
TGTGCCAGCAGTCGCATGACTAGCGGGATTTCTACGCAGTATTTT
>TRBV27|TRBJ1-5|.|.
CASSLSGNYNQPQHF
TGTGCCAGCAGTTTATCCGGTAACTACAATCAGCCCCAGCATTTT
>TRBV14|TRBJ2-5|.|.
CASSQDSLPGIGETQYF
TGTGCCAGCAGCCAAGATTCCCTCCCGGGAATCGGAGAGACCCAGTACTTC
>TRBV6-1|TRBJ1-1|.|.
CAAHHGGLGNTEAFF
TGTGCCGCTCACCACGGGGGATTAGGGAACACTGAAGCTTTCTTT
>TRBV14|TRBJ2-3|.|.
CASSPGQGGATQYF
TGTGCCAGCAGCCCCGGACAAGGTGGTGCTACGCAGTATTTT
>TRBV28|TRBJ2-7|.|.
CASSQGGSGAYEQYF
TGTGCCAGCAGCCAGGGGGGTAGCGGGGCCTACGAGCAGTACTTC
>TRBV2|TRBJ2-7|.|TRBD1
CASRPTGDGQYF
TGTGCCAGTCGACCTACAGGGGATGGGCAGTACTTC
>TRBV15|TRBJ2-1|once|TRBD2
CATSRGSGNSYNEQFF
TGTGCCACCAGCAGAGGTAGCGGGAACTCCTACAATGAGCAGTTCTTC
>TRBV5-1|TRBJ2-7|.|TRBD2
CASSPGLAGGPREQYF
TGCGCCAGCAGCCCGGGACTAGCGGGAGGGCCGCGAGAGCAGTACTTC
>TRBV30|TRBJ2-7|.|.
CAWNVGGSYEQYF
TGTGCCTGGAACGTGGGGGGCTCGTACGAGCAGTACTTC
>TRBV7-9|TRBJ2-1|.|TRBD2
CASSLGSGRFNEQFF
TGTGCCAGCAGCTTAGGTAGCGGGAGGTTTAATGAGCAGTTCTTC
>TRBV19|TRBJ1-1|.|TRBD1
CASSMAGGTEAFF
TGTGCCAGTAGTATGGCAGGGGGCACTGAAGCTTTCTTT
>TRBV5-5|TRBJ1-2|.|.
CASRPPGTPNYGYTF
TGTGCCAGCAGGCCCCCCGGGACACCGAACTATGGCTACACCTTC
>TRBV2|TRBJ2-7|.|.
CASSEALPTWGVEQYF
TGTGCCAGCAGTGAAGCGCTTCCGACGTGGGGGGTCGAGCAGTACTTC
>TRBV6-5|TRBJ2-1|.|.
CASSRTGFHNEQFF
TGTGCCAGCAGTCGGACTGGCTTCCACAATGAGCAGTTCTTC
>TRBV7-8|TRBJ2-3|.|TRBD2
CASSPKAGLNTDTQYF
TGTGCCAGCAGCCCAAAAGCGGGACTCAACACAGATACGCAGTATTTT
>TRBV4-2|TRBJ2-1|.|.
CASSFERTHNEQFF
TGTGCCAGCAGCTTCGAGCGGACCCACAATGAGCAGTTCTTC
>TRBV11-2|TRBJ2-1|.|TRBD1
CASARQGNEQFF
TGTGCCAGCGCGCGACAGGGGAATGAGCAGTTCTTC
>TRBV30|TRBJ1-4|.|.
CAWSPPSTNEKLFF
TGTGCCTGGAGTCCCCCATCAACTAATGAAAAACTGTTTTTT
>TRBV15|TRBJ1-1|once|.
CATSIVGGRTEAFF
TGTGCCACCAGCATAGTGGGGGGGCGCACTGAAGCTTTCTTT
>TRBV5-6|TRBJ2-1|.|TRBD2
CASSLNLAGGSNEQFF
TGTGCCAGCAGCCTAAACCTAGCGGGAGGAAGCAATGAGCAGTTCTTC
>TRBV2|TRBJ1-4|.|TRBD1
CASCLLDRAGEKLFF
TGTGCCAGCTGCCTATTGGACAGGGCGGGAGAAAAACTGTTTTTT
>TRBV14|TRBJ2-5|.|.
CASSPSRFQETQYF
TGTGCCAGCAGCCCGTCGAGGTTCCAAGAGACCCAGTACTTC
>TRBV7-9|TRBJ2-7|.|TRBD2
CASSLGLAGAEQYF
TGTGCCAGCAGCTTAGGACTAGCGGGAGCCGAGCAGTACTTC
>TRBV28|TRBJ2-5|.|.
CASRMPAETQETQYF
TGTGCCAGCAGGATGCCCGCAGAGACTCAAGAGACCCAGTACTTC
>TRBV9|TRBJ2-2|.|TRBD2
CASSVGGSGRAAGELFF
TGTGCCAGCAGCGTAGGTGGTAGCGGGAGGGCCGCGGGGGAGCTGTTTTTT
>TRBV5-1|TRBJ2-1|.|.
CASSLDALQFF
TGCGCCAGCAGCTTGGACGCGCTGCAGTTCTTC
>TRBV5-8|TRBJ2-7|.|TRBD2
CASREQGLAGDEQYF
TGTGCCAGCAGAGAACAGGGACTAGCGGGAGACGAGCAGTACTTC
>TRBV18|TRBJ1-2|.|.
CASSPTTGRGYTF
TGTGCCAGCTCACCCACTACAGGGAGAGGCTACACCTTC
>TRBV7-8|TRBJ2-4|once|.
CASSLLFLGDIQYF
TGTGCCAGCAGCTTATTGTTTCTTGGGGACATTCAGTACTTC